This T cell receptor (beta chain) appears in the sequencing data of a study of Ad26.COV2.S vaccination and SARS-CoV-2 variants. Study-wide background: The COV1001 Ad26.COV2.S trial arm included the donor.

Treatment of the sample: 15 to 20 received Ad26.COV2.S at low or high dose, single or two shots; 5 received placebo; per-sample allocation not given. Following the first vaccine or placebo injection, samples were taken on day 63. This CDR3 comprises 13 residues. Looked up from germline, CDR1 is SQVTM and CDR2 is ANQGSEA. V was cut by 4 bases and J by 0 bases, with 9 bases left in between. TCRdb's table, derived via immunoSEQ multiplex PCR, lists solely in-frame clones and lacks some. Here the sample spans 300,000 to 400,000 clones, roughly nine tenths being singletons. Material: peripheral blood, obtained in a trial of Ad26.COV2.S vaccine versus placebo. The chain recombines TRBV29-1 with TRBJ1-2, with D perhaps TRBD1 (5 bases). The sequence derives from a person aged 18-60 years who received the Ad26.COV2.S COVID-19 vaccine or a placebo. The CDR3 reads CSVGGRANYGYTF. The CDR3 nucleotides read TGCAGCGTTGGGGGACGAGCTAACTATGGCTACACCTTC.